These T cell receptor beta chains were read from a single sample in a study of a mutant IDH1 vaccine in newly diagnosed glioma. Antigen specificity for these receptors is unknown. This table comes from immunoSEQ multiplex PCR, and its TCRdb copy is limited to in-frame clones, with some not included. Found here are around 36,000 clones, about 89% of them singletons; the top ten hold about 2.6%. The sequences come from PBMCs, collected from a glioma patient whose treatment included an IDH1 peptide vaccine. The source of these receptors is a man in his fifties with glioma. Both conserved end residues are trimmed from each CDR3.

>TRBJ1-2|17|TRBV10-3
AIRGRTTELSGVNYGYT
>TRBJ2-1|9|TRBV5-1
ASRGYNEQF
>TRBJ2-6|14|TRBV5-6
ASSPGPNSGANVLT
>TRBJ1-3|13|TRBV5-8
ASSLVRVSGNTIY
>TRBJ2-7|12|TRBV9
ASSPGDVTYEQY
>TRBJ1-1|13|TRBV2
ASSEAQGGITEAF
>TRBJ1-5|13|TRBV30
AWSGDSRPNQPQH
>TRBJ1-2|12|TRBV28
ASSGGGADYGYT
>TRBJ1-5|15|TRBV5-6
ASSLYWDRGQEGPQH
>TRBJ2-1|13|TRBV9
ASSVGGSGHNEQF
>TRBJ2-5|15|TRBV19
ASSIHPGRQRSETQY
>TRBJ1-2|12|TRBV30
AWSTPGGFWGYT
>TRBJ1-4|12|TRBV15
ATRGDRAYEKLF
>TRBJ2-1|13|TRBV28
ASRTTGYYYNEQF
>TRBJ1-4|13|TRBV19
ASRPAGVGGEKLF
>TRBJ1-6|12|TRBV15
ATSRTGLNSPLH
>TRBJ2-7|13|TRBV5-4
ASSLRGGGTYEQY
>TRBJ1-6|11|TRBV2
ASRAGVVSPLH
>TRBJ2-7|10|TRBV19
ASSSRQYEQY
>TRBJ2-3|21|TRBV27
ASRGYLTGTSGYVNVLTDTQY
>TRBJ1-4|11|TRBV5-5
ASTLPGQEKLF
>TRBJ2-1|13|TRBV6-4
ASSDSRSSYNEQF
>TRBJ2-3|15|TRBV18
ASSPVGLAGRTDTQY
>TRBJ1-1|11|TRBV7-8
ASSPRLNTEAF
>TRBJ2-1|11|TRBV19
ASSIFASNEQF
>TRBJ1-2|10|TRBV30
ALRGLSYGYT
>TRBJ1-1|12|TRBV7-9
ASSSTPYQTEAF
>TRBJ1-5|14|TRBV6-1
ASSEAWRESNQPQH
>TRBJ1-2|13|TRBV27
ASSSSSGLFDGYT
>TRBJ2-7|15|TRBV5-1
ASSLMIWDSEPYEQY
>TRBJ2-7|11|TRBV10-3
AISVNRGGVQY
>TRBJ1-2|11|TRBV6-1
ASSEGGKYGYT
>TRBJ2-7|13|TRBV29-1
SVAGRSGSLNEQY
>TRBJ2-2|14|TRBV7-8
ASSLVPGHVTGELF
>TRBJ1-1|16|TRBV18
ASSPLSRTGAKNTEAF
>TRBJ2-6|17|TRBV18
ASSPLGARQLSGANVLT
>TRBJ2-2|14|TRBV4-2
ASSQLAGGNTGELF
>TRBJ2-1|13|TRBV27
ASRLTGESYNEQF
>TRBJ1-4|9|TRBV10-3
AISEEGKLF
>TRBJ1-4|13|TRBV7-2
ASSPGDRTNEKLF